The rows below give T cell receptor beta chains drawn from one sample of a study of blood T cell repertoires in COVID-19. The assay was immunoSEQ multiplex PCR, and TCRdb's table has in-frame clones only and misses some. Of 140,000 to 150,000 clones listed, roughly 88% are singletons. Sequencing was performed on peripheral blood. The receptors were gathered from a man between 60 and 75 years old with active or convalescent COVID-19. Both conserved end residues are part of each CDR3. D genes are given only for firm matches. Some rows mark clone size as missing; the rest say once, few, many or name a class of expanded clone.

V,D,J,length,size,DNA,CDR3
TRBV5-1,.,TRBJ2-1,14,.,TGCGCCAGCAGCTTAACTGGACAATACAATGAGCAGTTCTTC,CASSLTGQYNEQFF
TRBV19,.,TRBJ2-7,13,.,TGTGCCAGTAGTATAGATACGGCGGAAGAGCAGTACTTC,CASSIDTAEEQYF
TRBV19,.,TRBJ2-7,14,.,TGTGCCAGTAGTATAGATCTTGGGAGGTACGAGCAGTACTTC,CASSIDLGRYEQYF
TRBV19,.,TRBJ2-3,15,once,TGTGCCAGTAGCCACGGGGAGCAGAGCACAGATACGCAGTATTTT,CASSHGEQSTDTQYF
TRBV3-1/TRBV3-2,TRBD1,TRBJ1-4,15,.,TGTGCCAGCAGCCAAAGGACAGGGGCTAATGAAAAACTGTTTTTT,CASSQRTGANEKLFF
TRBV5-4,.,TRBJ2-1,14,.,TGTGCCAGCAGCTTGGTACAGGGTAAAGATGAGCAGTTCTTC,CASSLVQGKDEQFF
TRBV18,TRBD1,TRBJ2-1,16,.,TGTGCCAGCTCTTTTTCCATCGGACAGGGGGCTAATGAGCAGTTCTTC,CASSFSIGQGANEQFF
TRBV19,TRBD1,TRBJ1-4,16,few,TGTGCCAGTAGTATACAGGGGGCAGGAACTAATGAAAAACTGTTTTTT,CASSIQGAGTNEKLFF
TRBV7-2,TRBD1,TRBJ2-5,15,.,TGTGCCAGCAGCCGGGGCCGGGACAGGGCAGAGACCCAGTACTTC,CASSRGRDRAETQYF
TRBV4-2,TRBD2,TRBJ2-5,16,.,TGTGCCAGCAGCCAGAGACTAGCGGGAGGCCAAGAGACCCAGTACTTC,CASSQRLAGGQETQYF
TRBV3-1/TRBV3-2,.,TRBJ2-3,15,.,TGTGCCAGCAGCCATAGCGGTTCTAGCACAGATACGCAGTATTTT,CASSHSGSSTDTQYF
TRBV5-6,.,TRBJ2-7,12,.,TGTGCCAGCAGCTTAGGGAGCCCCGAGCAGTACTTC,CASSLGSPEQYF
TRBV4-1,TRBD2,TRBJ2-3,15,.,TGCGCCAGCAGCCCGTCCGGGAGGGTTCCAGATACGCAGTATTTT,CASSPSGRVPDTQYF
TRBV13,TRBD2,TRBJ2-7,14,once,TGTGCCAGCAGCAAGGGACTAGCGGGAGACGAGCAGTACTTC,CASSKGLAGDEQYF
TRBV5-4,TRBD2,TRBJ2-3,15,.,TGTGCCAGCAGCTTGACTAGCGGATTCACAGATACGCAGTATTTT,CASSLTSGFTDTQYF
TRBV18,.,TRBJ2-3,17,.,TGTGCCAGCTCACAGTCCCTGCAGGGGACCCTCACAGATACGCAGTATTTT,CASSQSLQGTLTDTQYF
TRBV27,TRBD2,TRBJ2-1,14,.,TGTGCCAGCAAGGGACTAGCGGTCTACAATGAGCAGTTCTTC,CASKGLAVYNEQFF
TRBV7-8,TRBD2,TRBJ2-1,17,.,TGTGCCAGCAGCTTAAGTTTGGAGACTAGCGGGAGAAGGGGACAGTTCTTC,CASSLSLETSGRRGQFF
TRBV2,TRBD2,TRBJ2-3,10,.,TGTGCCAGCATCGCGGGGGCGCAGTATTTT,CASIAGAQYF
TRBV4-1,TRBD2,TRBJ2-1,15,.,TGCGCCAGCAGCCAAGATCGGACTAGGAACAATGAGCAGTTCTTC,CASSQDRTRNNEQFF
TRBV19,TRBD1,TRBJ1-1,15,.,TGTGCCAGTAGTTTCAGGGGGACAGGGGGCACTGAAGCTTTCTTT,CASSFRGTGGTEAFF
TRBV3-1/TRBV3-2,.,TRBJ1-1,16,.,TGTGCCAGCAGCCAACCGATGACAGGAAGTATCACTGAAGCTTTCTTT,CASSQPMTGSITEAFF
TRBV27,.,TRBJ1-6,16,.,TGTGCCAGCAGTGGACTTAGGAGCTCCTATAATTCACCCCTCCACTTT,CASSGLRSSYNSPLHF
TRBV21-1,.,TRBJ1-5,11,.,TGTGCCACGACAGTGGGCCAGCCCCAGCATTTT,CATTVGQPQHF
TRBV6-1,TRBD1,TRBJ2-7,14,.,TGTGCCAGCAGTGAAAGTAGGGGGCCCTGGGAGCAGTACTTC,CASSESRGPWEQYF
TRBV27,TRBD1,TRBJ1-1,14,once,TGTGCCAGCAGTTTTAGCAGGGGGAGGACTGAAGCTTTCTTT,CASSFSRGRTEAFF
TRBV4-2,.,TRBJ1-5,13,.,TGTGCCAGCAGCCAAGATCGAGGGCAGCCCCAGCATTTT,CASSQDRGQPQHF
TRBV15,TRBD1,TRBJ1-3,17,once,TGTGCCACCAGCAGATTCCAGACAGGGGCCTCTGGAAACACCATATATTTT,CATSRFQTGASGNTIYF
TRBV5-5,TRBD1,TRBJ1-4,14,once,TGTGCCAGCAGCTTTGACAGGGTGGGCGAAAAACTGTTTTTT,CASSFDRVGEKLFF
TRBV30,.,TRBJ1-3,11,.,TGTGCCTGGAGCAATGGAAACACCATATATTTT,CAWSNGNTIYF
TRBV7-2,TRBD2,TRBJ2-1,18,.,TGTGCCAGCAGCTTAGAGGGGACTAGCGGGAGGTACTACAATGAGCAGTTCTTC,CASSLEGTSGRYYNEQFF
TRBV29-1,.,TRBJ2-7,11,once,TGCAGCGTCGAGGGGAGGTACGAGCAGTACTTC,CSVEGRYEQYF
TRBV4-1,TRBD2,TRBJ2-1,15,.,TGCGCCAGCAGCCAAGTTACTAGCGGTTACAATGAGCAGTTCTTC,CASSQVTSGYNEQFF
TRBV11-2,TRBD1,TRBJ2-6,18,.,TGTGCCAGCAGCCTAAGGACAGGGGGTGCCTCTGGGGCCAACGTCCTGACTTTC,CASSLRTGGASGANVLTF
TRBV5-1,TRBD1,TRBJ1-2,15,.,TGCGCCAGCAGCTTGTCGGGACAGGGGGGGGTCGGCTACACCTTC,CASSLSGQGGVGYTF
TRBV6-4,.,TRBJ2-1,16,.,TGTGCCAGCAGTGTCCTTAGCGGTAGCTCCTACAATGAGCAGTTCTTC,CASSVLSGSSYNEQFF
TRBV2,TRBD2,TRBJ2-1,16,.,TGTGCCAGCAGTGCTCAGGGACTAGCGGGAAAGGATGAGCAGTTCTTC,CASSAQGLAGKDEQFF